This TCR beta chain is drawn from a study of OX40 agonist ivuxolimab in advanced cancers. Across the whole study: Participants could have had prior anti-PD-1, anti-PD-L1 or anti-CTLA-4 therapy, and less than 45% had some.

Concerning this clone: The antigen remains undetermined.

Notes on the study in general: Dosing at 0.1 to 3.0 mg/kg was accompanied by clonal expansion of CD4+ and CD8+ blood T cells by week 6. Normalized T-cell clonal expansion was also low in a subset of nonresponders.

Only in-frame clones appear in the TCRdb table, and some are missing; sequencing was by immunoSEQ multiplex PCR. The repertoire holds about 94,000 clones, with over 75% as singletons. This specimen consisted of CD4+ or CD8+ T cells sorted from blood, obtained in a trial of the OX40 agonist ivuxolimab. The sequence derives from an adult with an advanced solid tumor such as melanoma, head and neck, liver or kidney cancer.

CDR3 DNA: TGTGCCAGCAGCCGCGTAGCGGGGGGGCCTTTTAATGAGCAGTTCTTC. Translating it yields CASSRVAGGPFNEQFF. J is TRBJ2-1 and V is TRBV7-2; the match to TRBD2 covers 11 bases. The germline CDR1 and CDR2 sequences are SGHTA and FQGNSA. The CDR3 is 16 residues long. The trim removed 5 bases at V and 7 bases at J, leaving 10 bases unmatched.